What follows are 30 T cell receptor beta chains derived from one specimen sequenced in a study of metastatic and nonmetastatic thyroid tumors (TCRdb year 2020). No treatment had been received by any patient before thyroid surgery. Library preparation was by PCR. These reads were obtained on an Illumina HiSeq 4000. TCRdb applied fastp at Q25 and MiXCR to the public reads, then kept only in-frame beta chains. This sample gives about 20,000 clones in total; over 30% of them show up just once. Jointly, the top ten make up 13% to 15% of the sample. Specimen: blood. All receptors derive from a female donor with papillary thyroid cancer or a benign thyroid nodule (not recorded which). Some clones in this sample may be carry-over from other donors' samples.

The genes are TRBV19 and TRBJ1-2; TRBD1 matches 9 bases. The CDR3 consists of 14 residues. Germline loops: CDR1 LNHDA, CDR2 SQIVND (reference sequence). Germline trimming cut 7 bases from V and 4 bases from J; bases unmatched to any gene: 7. Here the CDR3 reads CASTRDRDLYGYTF. In nucleotides, the CDR3 is TGTGCCAGTACGCGGGACAGGGACCTCTATGGCTACACCTTC.

The CDR3 here is CSAPHPGSNQPQHF. The CDR3 nucleotides are TGCAGTGCTCCTCATCCGGGTAGCAATCAGCCCCAGCATTTT. The chain couples TRBV20-1 to TRBJ1-5; no definite D call. The CDR3 is made up of 14 amino acids. Trimming cost V 5 bases and J 0 bases, with 11 bases left between them. Germline loops: CDR1 DFQATT, CDR2 SNEGSKA (reference sequence).

By share, this clone ranks as medium-sized. The chain links TRBV6-1 to TRBJ2-7, with a tentative D call TRBD1 (6 bases). The CDR3 has 14 residues. The germline V gene encodes CDR1 MNHNS and CDR2 SASEGT. V was clipped by 1 base and J by 0 bases, with 7 bases between them. CDR3 protein: CASSEGTDSYEQYF. The CDR3 DNA sequence: TGTGCCAGCAGTGAAGGGACAGACTCCTACGAGCAGTACTTC.

This clone was found many times. Other DNA sequences within the sample encode an identical CDR3. J is TRBJ1-4 and V is TRBV6-5; unclear D gene. This CDR3 is built from 14 residues. CDR1 is MNHEY and CDR2 is SVGAGI in the germline V gene. V lost 2 bases and J lost 6, with 10 bases in between. CDR3 region: CASSYRRRDEKLFF. As DNA, the CDR3 is TGTGCCAGCAGTTACAGGAGGAGGGATGAAAAACTGTTTTTT.

V is TRBV5-1 and J is TRBJ2-7, with D maybe TRBD2 (7 bases). This CDR3 has 15 amino acids. V dropped 3 bases and J dropped 6 bases, with 19 bases sitting between them. CDR1 SGHRS and CDR2 YFSETQ come from the germline V gene. As DNA, the CDR3 is TGCGCCAGCAGCTCTCATGGGGGGGCAGCCTCCGAGCAGTACTTC. Translated, it gives CASSSHGGAASEQYF.

This chain joins TRBV30 and TRBJ1-2; 7 bases match TRBD1. The CDR3 contains 19 residues. The junction had 18 bases not matched to a gene; V was cut back by 2 bases and J by 0 bases. CDR1 is GTSNPN, CDR2 SVGIG, per germline (reference sequence). The DNA for the CDR3 is TGTGCCTGGAGTACCCGGGCCGATGAGGGGGCCCTAGCTAACTATGGCTACACCTTC. Translated, it gives CAWSTRADEGALANYGYTF.

The chain recombines TRBV12-3 or TRBV12-4 with TRBJ2-2; D is perhaps TRBD2 (5 bases). This CDR3 contains 15 residues. The V gene lost 1 base and the J gene lost 4 bases, with 10 bases spanning the gap. The CDR3, as DNA: TGTGCCAGCAGTTTAGGAGGGCCCGGCACCGGGGAGCTGTTTTTT. Translating gives CASSLGGPGTGELFF.

J is TRBJ2-5 and V is TRBV2, with 7 bases aligning to TRBD1. The CDR3 is 14 amino acids. V lost 4 bases and J lost 4; bases outside the gene matches: 6. CDR1 is SNHLY, CDR2 FYNNEI, per germline. CDR3 protein: CASSGTGGGETQYF. CDR3 bases: TGTGCCAGCAGTGGGACAGGTGGAGGAGAGACCCAGTACTTC.

V usage is TRBV11-2 and J usage is TRBJ2-5; D gene unclear. Looked up from germline, CDR1 is SGHAT and CDR2 is FQNNGV. The V end was cut by 3 bases, the J end by 3 bases, with 5 bases between. The CDR3 has 12 residues. CDR3 coding DNA: TGTGCCAGCAGCTTTGCTGAAGAGACCCAGTACTTC. It specifies CASSFAEETQYF.

The rearrangement uses TRBV4-1 and TRBJ1-3; D is uncertain. Germline loops: CDR1 MGHRA, CDR2 YSYEKL. The CDR3 is 13 residues long. The ends were cut back, 3 bases at V and 4 bases at J, with 7 bases in the middle. The chain's CDR3 is CASSQTRGNTIYF. The CDR3 nucleotides read TGCGCCAGCAGCCAGACAAGAGGAAACACCATATATTTT.

The chain links TRBV6-1 to TRBJ1-1; 8 bases map to TRBD1. The germline CDR1 and CDR2 sequences are MNHNS and SASEGT. The CDR3 runs to 16 residues. V shed 5 bases, J shed 5 bases, and the junction held 13 bases outside the gene matches. In DNA, the CDR3 is TGTGCCAGCAGTAGGCCGGGGCAGGGGGCGGGAACTGAAGCTTTCTTT. It encodes CASSRPGQGAGTEAFF.

The chain has TRBV11-1 and TRBJ2-7, with D tentatively TRBD1 (5 bases). This CDR3 is built from 14 residues. Germline V CDR1 and CDR2: SGHAT, FQDESV (reference sequence). Between the trimmed V and J ends, which lost 1 base and 3 bases, there was a span of 10 bases. The CDR3 sequence is CASSLGQLFYEQYF. The CDR3 DNA sequence: TGTGCCAGCAGCTTAGGACAGCTCTTCTACGAGCAGTACTTC.

The chain is built from TRBV6-6 and TRBJ1-2, with D perhaps matching TRBD1 (6 bases). Germline CDR1 is MNHNY and CDR2 is SVGAGI (reference sequence). The CDR3 covers 14 residues. The germline V and J ends were trimmed by 3 bases and 6 bases, with 14 bases remaining between them. CDR3 loop: CASSYVPQGNGYTF. For the CDR3, the DNA is TGTGCCAGCAGTTATGTCCCCCAGGGGAATGGCTACACCTTC.

The rearrangement joins TRBV11-2 to TRBJ1-6, with D maybe TRBD1 (5 bases). There are 16 residues in the CDR3. Looked up from germline, CDR1 is SGHAT and CDR2 is FQNNGV. Trimming pared 5 bases from V and 9 bases from J, leaving 20 bases between. CDR3 coding DNA: TGTGCCAGCAGCCCCTCGGCAACGGGGGGAGGTTCACCCCTCCACTTT. Protein product: CASSPSATGGGSPLHF.

In this sample, this clone is medium-sized. The rearrangement joins TRBV20-1 to TRBJ2-7; tentatively, D is TRBD1 (6 bases). CDR1 is DFQATT, CDR2 SNEGSKA, per germline (reference sequence). This CDR3 is built from 14 residues. V was trimmed by 0 bases and J by 3 bases, leaving 12 bases between them. This CDR3 reads CSARDLTGYYEQYF. Here the CDR3 DNA reads TGCAGTGCTAGAGATCTGACAGGCTACTACGAGCAGTACTTC.

This clone was counted at least ten times. This chain joins TRBV5-1 and TRBJ2-6; no clear D. Germline loops: CDR1 SGHRS, CDR2 YFSETQ. CDR3 size: 16 residues. Trimming took off 6 bases at V and 3 bases at J, with 16 bases between the two ends. The CDR3 loop reads CASMPTPGYGANVLTF. The DNA for the CDR3 is TGCGCCAGCATGCCGACACCCGGGTATGGGGCCAACGTCCTGACTTTC. Full variable domain (rest looked up from reference TRBV5-1 and TRBJ2-6): KAGVTQTPRYLIKTRGQQVTLSCSPISGHRSVSWYQQTPGQGLQFLFEYFSETQRNKGNFPGRFSGRQFSNSRSEMNVSTLELGDSALYLCASMPTPGYGANVLTFGAGSRLTVL.

This chain links TRBV7-6 with TRBJ2-2; D may be TRBD1 or TRBD2 (5 bases each). CDR3 length: 15 residues. CDR1 is SGHVS and CDR2 is FNYEAQ in the germline V gene. The V end lost 2 bases, the J end lost 10 bases, and 17 bases lay between the germline ends. The CDR3 sequence: CASSLRPPGAEELFF. CDR3 bases: TGTGCCAGCAGCTTACGACCCCCCGGGGCCGAGGAGCTGTTTTTT. The full variable domain, in which reference TRBV7-6 and TRBJ2-2 provide the parts outside the CDR3, is GAGVSQSPRYKVTKRGQDVALRCDPISGHVSLYWYRQALGQGPEFLTYFNYEAQQDKSGLPNDRFSAERPEGSISTLTIQRTEQRDSAMYRCASSLRPPGAEELFFGEGSRLTVL.

This clone is medium-sized. CDR3 protein: CASSPKAGGTDTQYF. As DNA, the CDR3 is TGTGCCAGCTCACCTAAGGCGGGGGGCACAGATACGCAGTATTTT. The rearrangement links TRBV18 to TRBJ2-3; 7 bases line up with TRBD2. Germline V gene data show CDR1 as KGHSH and CDR2 as LQKENI. The ends lost 3 bases at V and 1 base at J; junction bases unmatched: 4. This CDR3 spans 15 amino acids. The variable domain in full, with the rest retrieved from reference TRBV18 and TRBJ2-3, is NAGVMQNPRHLVRRRGQEARLRCSPMKGHSHVYWYRQLPEEGLKFMVYLQKENIIDESGMPKERFSAEFPKEGPSILRIQQVVRGDSAAYFCASSPKAGGTDTQYFGPGTRLTVL.

In its sample, this clone is medium-sized. The chain joins TRBV5-1 to TRBJ1-2; D remains ambiguous. Germline-derived CDR1 and CDR2 are SGHRS and YFSETQ. This CDR3 contains 12 residues. The ends were cut back, 0 bases at V and 6 bases at J, with 6 bases in the middle. CDR3 bases: TGCGCCAGCAGCTTGGGACGGCATGGCTACACCTTC. Protein: CASSLGRHGYTF.

This clone was seen repeatedly, ten times or more. The chain joins TRBV2 to TRBJ1-2, with no clear D. CDR3 size: 15 residues. V lost 4 bases and J lost 0, with 12 bases in between. CDR1 and CDR2 (germline): SNHLY, FYNNEI. CDR3 DNA: TGTGCCAGCAGTGCCGTTTCACATACTAACTATGGCTACACCTTC. It encodes CASSAVSHTNYGYTF.

Within the sample, this clone is medium-sized. The genes are TRBV6-1 and TRBJ2-7, with 9 bases that match TRBD1. The V and J ends lost 5 bases and 1 base, in that order; junction bases with no gene match: 3. CDR3 size: 14 residues. Germline V CDR1 and CDR2: MNHNS, SASEGT. CDR3 residues: CASSQDRGSYEQYF. The CDR3 nucleotides read TGTGCCAGCAGTCAAGACAGGGGGTCCTACGAGCAGTACTTC.

V usage is TRBV19 and J usage is TRBJ2-2; D is possibly TRBD1 (6 bases). Trimming pared 5 bases from V and 4 bases from J, leaving 11 bases between. CDR1 is LNHDA and CDR2 is SQIVND in the germline V gene (reference sequence). This CDR3 contains 14 residues. Written as DNA, the CDR3 is TGTGCCAGTAGTCCTTGGACAGTCACCGGGGAGCTGTTTTTT. This codes for CASSPWTVTGELFF.

This clone was seen a handful of times. The chain uses TRBV6-1 and TRBJ1-6; D might be TRBD1 (5 bases). Germline CDR1 MNHNS, CDR2 SASEGT. The CDR3 runs to 16 residues. V was pared by 6 bases and J by 4 bases, with 16 bases between. This chain's CDR3 is CASSEKLGEYNSPLHF. DNA for the CDR3: TGTGCCAGCAGCGAAAAACTGGGGGAGTATAATTCACCCCTCCACTTT.

This clone was counted many times. The sample holds other DNA sequences that translate to the same CDR3. The J gene is TRBJ2-1, the V gene TRBV7-6, with a weak D call TRBD2 (5 bases). Germline lookup yields CDR1 SGHVS and CDR2 FNYEAQ. Deletions cut 5 bases from V and 8 bases from J, with 22 bases between. This CDR3 contains 16 residues. The chain's CDR3 is CASSHPPGSVLYEQFF. Here the CDR3 DNA reads TGTGCCAGCAGCCACCCGCCGGGGTCCGTTCTATATGAGCAGTTCTTC.

This CDR3 reads CATSDPLQAAYEQYF. For the CDR3, the DNA is TGTGCCACCAGTGACCCTTTACAGGCAGCCTACGAGCAGTACTTC. This rearrangement joins TRBV24-1 to TRBJ2-7; TRBD1 is a possible D gene (5 bases). There are 15 residues in the CDR3. Trimming cost V 4 bases and J 2 bases, with 14 bases left between them. CDR1 and CDR2 (germline): KGHDR, SFDVKD.

This clone was counted at least ten times. The chain is built from TRBV28 and TRBJ1-4, with D maybe TRBD1 (6 bases). The CDR3 spans 12 residues. Germline V gene lookup returns CDR1 MDHEN and CDR2 SYDVKM. Trimming took 10 bases from V and 3 from J, leaving 9 bases between them. DNA for the CDR3: TGTGCCACCCGGACAGCTAATGAAAAACTGTTTTTT. Its protein is CATRTANEKLFF. Full variable domain (remainder filled in from reference TRBV28 and TRBJ1-4): DVKVTQSSRYLVKRTGEKVFLECVQDMDHENMFWYRQDPGLGLRLIYFSYDVKMKEKGDIPEGYSVSREKKERFSLILESASTNQTSMYLCATRTANEKLFFGSGTQLSVL.

This clone is medium-sized in the sample. The chain combines TRBV5-1 with TRBJ2-3; 8 bases are a match to TRBD2. This CDR3 region has 17 residues. The ends lost 1 base at V and 1 base at J; junction bases unmatched: 8. Germline CDR1 is SGHRS and CDR2 is YFSETQ. The CDR3 DNA is TGCGCCAGCAGCTTGCTTGGCGGGAGGATCGGCACAGATACGCAGTATTTT. This translates into CASSLLGGRIGTDTQYF.

By frequency in the sample, this clone is medium-sized. This chain uses TRBV5-1 with TRBJ1-1; 8 positions match TRBD1. The CDR3 length is 15 residues. Unmatched junction bases numbered 7, after V lost 3 bases and J lost 3 bases. Germline V gene data show CDR1 as SGHRS and CDR2 as YFSETQ. CDR3 sequence: CASSSGTGKDTEAFF. Written as DNA, the CDR3 is TGCGCCAGCAGCTCGGGGACAGGCAAAGACACTGAAGCTTTCTTT.

The chain uses TRBV2 and TRBJ2-7; 12 nucleotides align to TRBD1. V was clipped by 5 bases and J by 6 bases; unmatched bases: 5. Germline CDR1 and CDR2: SNHLY and FYNNEI. The CDR3 is 14 amino acids. CDR3 bases: TGTGCCAGCAGTCGAGGGACAGGGGGCGTCGAGCAGTACTTC. Translated, it gives CASSRGTGGVEQYF.

The chain employs TRBV7-2 and TRBJ1-1; maybe TRBD1 (5 bases). The V end was cut by 4 bases, the J end by 5 bases, with 14 bases between. Germline loops: CDR1 SGHTA, CDR2 FQGNSA. This CDR3 region has 14 residues. As DNA, the CDR3 is TGTGCCAGCAGCTCTTTTTCAGGGTTAACTGAAGCTTTCTTT. Its protein is CASSSFSGLTEAFF.